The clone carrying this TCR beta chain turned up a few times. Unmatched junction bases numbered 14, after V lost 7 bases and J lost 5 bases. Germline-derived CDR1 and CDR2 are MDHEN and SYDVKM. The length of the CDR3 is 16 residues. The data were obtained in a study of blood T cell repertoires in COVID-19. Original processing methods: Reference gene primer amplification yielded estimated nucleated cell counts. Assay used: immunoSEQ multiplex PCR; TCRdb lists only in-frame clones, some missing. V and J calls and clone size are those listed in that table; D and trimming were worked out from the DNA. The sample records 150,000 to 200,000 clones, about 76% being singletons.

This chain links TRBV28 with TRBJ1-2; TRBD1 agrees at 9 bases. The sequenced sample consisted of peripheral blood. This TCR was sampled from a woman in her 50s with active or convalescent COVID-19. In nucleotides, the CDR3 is TGTGCCAGCACCCCTGGCGGGACAGGGAGTTGGTATGGCTACACCTTC. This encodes CASTPGGTGSWYGYTF.